The clone carrying this TCR beta chain appeared a single time. Here immunoSEQ multiplex PCR was the method, and the copy in TCRdb shows in-frame clones only, minus some. The sample has about 2.4 million clones; approximately 90% are singletons. The data stem from a study of shared clonotypes between healthy human individuals. Germline CDR1 and CDR2: SGHDT and YYEEEE. J gave up 7 bases and V 1 base, and 2 bases lay outside the gene matches. CDR3 length equals 14 residues. Every donor, a Caucasian adult, lived in Nashville, Tennessee. Sequencing was performed on naive CD4+ T cells sorted from blood. Specified subset: CD45RA+ positively selected. This sequence joins TRBV5-6 and TRBJ1-6, with TRBD1 matching 7 bases. The TCR sequence derives from a man aged 18 to 30 in good health. This CDR3 reads CASSLYRGNSPLHF. As DNA, the CDR3 is TGTGCCAGCAGCTTGTACAGGGGAAATTCACCCCTCCACTTT.